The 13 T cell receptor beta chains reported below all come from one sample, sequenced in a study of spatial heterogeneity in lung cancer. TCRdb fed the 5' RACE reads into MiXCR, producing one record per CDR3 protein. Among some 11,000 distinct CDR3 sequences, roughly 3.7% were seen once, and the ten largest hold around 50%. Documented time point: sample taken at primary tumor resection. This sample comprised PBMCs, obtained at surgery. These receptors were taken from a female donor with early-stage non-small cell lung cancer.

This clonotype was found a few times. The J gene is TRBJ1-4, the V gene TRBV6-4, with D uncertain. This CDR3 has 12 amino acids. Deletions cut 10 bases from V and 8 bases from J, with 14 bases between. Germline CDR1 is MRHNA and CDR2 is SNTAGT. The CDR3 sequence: CATPAPGEKLFF. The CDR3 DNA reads TGTGCCACCCCAGCCCCCGGGGAAAAACTGTTTTTT.

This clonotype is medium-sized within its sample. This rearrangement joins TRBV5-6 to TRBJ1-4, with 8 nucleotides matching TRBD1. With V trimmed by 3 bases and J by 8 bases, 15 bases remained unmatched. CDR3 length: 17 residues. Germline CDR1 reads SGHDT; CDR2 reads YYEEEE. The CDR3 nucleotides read TGTGCCAGCAGCTCAATCTCCTTCGACAGGGGAGGAGAAAAACTGTTTTTT. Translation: CASSSISFDRGGEKLFF.

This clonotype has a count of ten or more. In nucleotides, the CDR3 is TGCGCCAGCAGCTTGGGGGGCACAGATACGCAGTATTTT. Translated, it gives CASSLGGTDTQYF. The chain joins TRBV5-1 to TRBJ2-3; D call uncertain. Germline CDR1 SGHRS, CDR2 YFSETQ. The CDR3 sequence is 13 residues long. Between the trimmed V and J ends, which lost 0 bases and 1 base, there was a span of 3 bases.

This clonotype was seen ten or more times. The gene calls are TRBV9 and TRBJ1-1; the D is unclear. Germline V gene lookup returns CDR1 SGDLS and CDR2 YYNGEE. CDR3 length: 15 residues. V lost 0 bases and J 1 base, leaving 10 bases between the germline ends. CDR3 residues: CASSVAAGRNTEAFF. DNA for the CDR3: TGTGCCAGCAGCGTAGCTGCCGGGAGGAACACTGAAGCTTTCTTT.

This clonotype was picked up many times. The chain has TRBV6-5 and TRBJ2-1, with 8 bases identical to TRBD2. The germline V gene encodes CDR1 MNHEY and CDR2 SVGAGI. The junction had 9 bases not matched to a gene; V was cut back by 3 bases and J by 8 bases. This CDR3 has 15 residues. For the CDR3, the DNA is TGTGCCAGCAGTTATCCCGGGAGGGCCGGGGATGAGCAGTTCTTC. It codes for CASSYPGRAGDEQFF.

CDR3 sequence: CASRQLAGARKYEQYF. The DNA for the CDR3 is TGTGCCAGCAGGCAACTAGCGGGGGCCAGAAAATACGAGCAGTACTTC. The chain is built from TRBV28 and TRBJ2-7, with TRBD2 matching 11 bases. The CDR3 has 16 amino acids. The J segment lost 4 bases and the V segment lost 6 bases, leaving 11 bases of the junction unmatched. Looked up from germline, CDR1 is MDHEN and CDR2 is SYDVKM.

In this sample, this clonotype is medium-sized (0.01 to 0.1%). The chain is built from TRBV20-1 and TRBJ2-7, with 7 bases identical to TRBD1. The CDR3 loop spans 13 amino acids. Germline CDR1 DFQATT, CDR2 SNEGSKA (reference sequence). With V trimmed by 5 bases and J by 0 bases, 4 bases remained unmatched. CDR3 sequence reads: CSASRDSSYEQYF. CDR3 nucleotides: TGCAGTGCTTCCCGGGACAGCTCCTACGAGCAGTACTTC.

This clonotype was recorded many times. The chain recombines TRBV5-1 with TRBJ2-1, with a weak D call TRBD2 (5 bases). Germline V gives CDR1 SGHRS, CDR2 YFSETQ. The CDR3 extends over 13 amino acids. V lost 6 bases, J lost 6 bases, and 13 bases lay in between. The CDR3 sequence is CASKVDWSNEQFF. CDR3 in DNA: TGCGCCAGCAAGGTGGACTGGAGCAATGAGCAGTTCTTC.

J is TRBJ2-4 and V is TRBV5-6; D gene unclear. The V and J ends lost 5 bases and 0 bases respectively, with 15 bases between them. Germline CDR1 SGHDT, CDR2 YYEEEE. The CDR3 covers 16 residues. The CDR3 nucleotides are TGTGCCAGCAGAAGCCGTCGCAGCCTAGCCAAAAACATTCAGTACTTC. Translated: CASRSRRSLAKNIQYF.

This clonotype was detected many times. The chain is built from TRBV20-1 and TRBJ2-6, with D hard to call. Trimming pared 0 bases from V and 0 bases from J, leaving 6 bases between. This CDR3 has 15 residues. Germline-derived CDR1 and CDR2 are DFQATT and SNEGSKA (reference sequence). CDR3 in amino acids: CSARDPFSGANVLTF. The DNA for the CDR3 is TGCAGTGCTAGAGATCCCTTCTCTGGGGCCAACGTCCTGACTTTC.

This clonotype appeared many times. The CDR3 region has the DNA TGTGCCATAAACCAGGGGGGGTCCAACTATGGCTACACCTTC. Translating it yields CAINQGGSNYGYTF. The gene calls are TRBV28 and TRBJ1-2; 7 positions match TRBD1. Germline-derived CDR1 and CDR2 are MDHEN and SYDVKM. V dropped 10 bases and J dropped 2; count of bases not matched to a gene: 10. The CDR3 extends over 14 amino acids.

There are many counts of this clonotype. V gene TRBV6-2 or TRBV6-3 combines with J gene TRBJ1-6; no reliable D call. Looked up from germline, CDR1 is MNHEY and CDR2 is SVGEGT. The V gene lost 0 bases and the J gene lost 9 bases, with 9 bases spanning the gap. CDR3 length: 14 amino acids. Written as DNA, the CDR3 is TGTGCCAGCAGTTACTCGACGTCGACTTCACCCCTCCACTTT. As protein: CASSYSTSTSPLHF.

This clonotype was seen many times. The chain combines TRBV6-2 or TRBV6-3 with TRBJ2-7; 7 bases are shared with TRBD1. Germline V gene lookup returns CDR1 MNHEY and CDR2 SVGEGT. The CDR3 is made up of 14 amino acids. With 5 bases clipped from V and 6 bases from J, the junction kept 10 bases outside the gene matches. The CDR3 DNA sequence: TGTGCCAGCAGTCTCCGACAGGGACCGGGCGAGCAGTACTTC. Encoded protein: CASSLRQGPGEQYF.